Included here is one T cell receptor (beta chain) sequence, with context. This entry is derived from a study of control samples from healthy donors and cancer patients. CDR1 and CDR2 (germline): LGHNA, YNFKEQ. Trimming removed 0 bases from V and 0 bases from J, with 12 bases in between. CDR3 size: 17 residues. Only in-frame clones appear in the TCRdb table, and some are missing; sequencing was by immunoSEQ multiplex PCR. This sample has 110,000 to 150,000 clones, with 85% to 95% found just once. The sequence was collected from a man aged 55 to 69 with colorectal cancer. V usage is TRBV4-2 and J usage is TRBJ2-4; D gene ambiguous. Sequenced input: PBMCs. The CDR3 bases are TGTGCCAGCAGCCAAGAGTTGATAGGTTTAGCCAAAAACATTCAGTACTTC. Protein sequence: CASSQELIGLAKNIQYF.